The clone carrying this T cell receptor beta chain appeared once. This record comes from a study of technical replicates of blood from a handful of donors. The V gene lost 4 bases and the J gene lost 4 bases, with 15 bases spanning the gap. The CDR3 length is 14 residues. Germline values: CDR1 SGHKS, CDR2 YYEKEE (reference sequence). TCRdb keeps only in-frame clones here, not all; method: immunoSEQ multiplex PCR. The sample holds roughly 74,000 clones; more than 85% are singletons and the top ten take 0.39%. The J gene is TRBJ2-7, the V gene TRBV5-5; a weak D match, TRBD2 (6 bases). The receptor comes from a human donor in good health. The source material was T cells isolated from PBMCs. CDR3 loop: CASSLPGVLYEQYF. The CDR3 DNA reads as TGTGCCAGCAGCCTCCCGGGGGTTTTATACGAGCAGTACTTC. Full variable domain (rest looked up from reference TRBV5-5 and TRBJ2-7): DAGVTQSPTHLIKTRGQQVTLRCSPISGHKSVSWYQQVLGQGPQFIFQYYEKEERGRGNFPDRFSARQFPNYSSELNVNALLLGDSALYLCASSLPGVLYEQYFGPGTRLTVT.